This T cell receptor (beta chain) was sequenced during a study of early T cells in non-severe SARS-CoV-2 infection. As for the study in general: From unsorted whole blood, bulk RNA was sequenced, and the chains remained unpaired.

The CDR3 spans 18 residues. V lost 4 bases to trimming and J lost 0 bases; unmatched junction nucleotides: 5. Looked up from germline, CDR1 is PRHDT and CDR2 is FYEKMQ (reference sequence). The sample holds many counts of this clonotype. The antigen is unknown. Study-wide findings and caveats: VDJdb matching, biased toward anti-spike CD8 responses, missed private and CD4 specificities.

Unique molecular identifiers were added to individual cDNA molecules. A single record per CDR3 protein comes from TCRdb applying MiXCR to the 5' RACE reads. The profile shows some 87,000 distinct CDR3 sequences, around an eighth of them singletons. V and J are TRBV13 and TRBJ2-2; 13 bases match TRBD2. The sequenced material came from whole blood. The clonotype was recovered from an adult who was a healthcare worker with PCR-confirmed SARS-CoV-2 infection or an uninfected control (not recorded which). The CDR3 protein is CASSSRTSGRANTGELFF. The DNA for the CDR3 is TGTGCCAGCAGCTCTAGGACTAGCGGGAGAGCGAACACCGGGGAGCTGTTTTTT.